This passage covers 13 T cell receptor beta chains from one sample sequenced in a study of T cell responses to AZD1222 COVID-19 vaccine. Assay: immunoSEQ multiplex PCR; the TCRdb copy retains only in-frame clones and omits some. The table shows roughly 100,000 clones, with more than 75% occurring only once. Here the sequenced sample was peripheral blood, taken 28 days after the second dose of the MenACWY control vaccine. Every receptor here comes from an adult who received the MenACWY meningococcal vaccine as a control.

The V gene is TRBV5-1, the J gene TRBJ2-3, with a weak D call TRBD1 (5 bases). This CDR3 is 16 amino acids long. Per germline, CDR1 SGHRS and CDR2 YFSETQ. The V and J ends lost 2 bases and 0 bases respectively, with 13 bases between them. DNA of the CDR3: TGCGCCAGCAGCTTAAGGGGATCACTAAGCACAGATACGCAGTATTTT. This gives the protein CASSLRGSLSTDTQYF. The variable domain in full, with the rest retrieved from reference TRBV5-1 and TRBJ2-3, is KAGVTQTPRYLIKTRGQQVTLSCSPISGHRSVSWYQQTPGQGLQFLFEYFSETQRNKGNFPGRFSGRQFSNSRSEMNVSTLELGDSALYLCASSLRGSLSTDTQYFGPGTRLTVL.

V usage is TRBV6-1 and J usage is TRBJ1-5; weak D call: TRBD1 (6 bases). The germline V gene has CDR1 MNHNS and CDR2 SASEGT. V lost 2 bases and J 4 bases, leaving 12 bases between the germline ends. The CDR3 loop spans 15 amino acids. In DNA form, the CDR3 reads TGTGCCAGCAGTGAATGGGGGGGCTATAATCAGCCCCAGCATTTT. This gives the protein CASSEWGGYNQPQHF.

This clone is a singleton in its sample. V usage is TRBV29-1 and J usage is TRBJ1-2; a possible D gene is TRBD1 (5 bases). The CDR3 is 13 amino acids. Germline assignment: CDR1 SQVTM and CDR2 ANQGSEA. V was trimmed by 0 bases and J by 4 bases, leaving 9 bases between them. The CDR3, as DNA: TGCAGCGTTGAAGACCAGGGCCTCTATGGCTACACCTTC. Amino acids: CSVEDQGLYGYTF. Full variable domain (remainder filled in from reference TRBV29-1 and TRBJ1-2): SAVISQKPSRDICQRGTSLTIQCQVDSQVTMMFWYRQQPGQSLTLIATANQGSEATYESGFVIDKFPISRPNLTFSTLTVSNMSPEDSSIYLCSVEDQGLYGYTFGSGTRLTVV.

This rearrangement joins TRBV4-2 to TRBJ2-3; D is uncertain. V was pared by 0 bases and J by 1 base, with 8 bases between. The CDR3 extends over 15 amino acids. The V gene's germline CDR1 is LGHNA and CDR2 YNFKEQ. The CDR3: CASSQDQRGTDTQYF. The CDR3 DNA is TGTGCCAGCAGCCAAGATCAACGGGGCACAGATACGCAGTATTTT.

This sequence joins TRBV4-1 and TRBJ1-5; 8 bases line up with TRBD1. This CDR3 region has 18 residues. The junction had 7 bases not matched to a gene; V was cut back by 0 bases and J by 0 bases. Germline-derived CDR1 and CDR2 are MGHRA and YSYEKL. DNA of the CDR3: TGCGCCAGCAGCCAAGACGTCCCGGGACAGGTTAGCAATCAGCCCCAGCATTTT. This encodes CASSQDVPGQVSNQPQHF.

This clone occurred once. The chain recombines TRBV30 with TRBJ2-4, with 9 bases lining up with TRBD1. The CDR3 is 13 residues long. The ends lost 4 bases at V and 9 bases at J; junction bases unmatched: 7. Germline V CDR1 and CDR2: GTSNPN, SVGIG (reference sequence). This chain's CDR3 is CAWTGQGEGIQYF. For the CDR3, the DNA is TGTGCCTGGACGGGACAGGGTGAGGGCATTCAGTACTTC. The full variable domain, completed using reference TRBV30 and TRBJ2-4, is SQTIHQWPATLVQPVGSPLSLECTVEGTSNPNLYWYRQAAGRGLQLLFYSVGIGQISSEVPQNLSASRPQDRQFILSSKKLLLSDSGFYLCAWTGQGEGIQYFGAGTRLSVL.

This clone has only a few counts. The genes are TRBV5-6 and TRBJ2-2, with 9 bases identical to TRBD1. Per the germline V gene, CDR1 is SGHDT and CDR2 is YYEEEE. CDR3 size: 15 residues. V was clipped by 4 bases and J by 4 bases; unmatched bases: 5. The CDR3 DNA sequence: TGTGCCAGCAGCATATACAGGGGGCCCACCGGGGAGCTGTTTTTT. Protein: CASSIYRGPTGELFF.

The V gene is TRBV28, the J gene TRBJ1-3, with TRBD1 matching 8 bases. Germline lookup yields CDR1 MDHEN and CDR2 SYDVKM. The CDR3 covers 16 residues. Germline trimming cut 1 base from V and 2 bases from J; bases unmatched to any gene: 4. The CDR3 region is CASSLSGTGTGNTIYF. The CDR3 DNA is TGTGCCAGCAGTTTATCCGGGACAGGTACTGGAAACACCATATATTTT.

About this clone itself: Other DNA sequences in the sample encode the same CDR3. V gene TRBV5-1 combines with J gene TRBJ2-3; D remains ambiguous. V shed 1 base and J shed 2 bases, with 2 bases lying between them. The CDR3 runs to 12 residues. CDR1 and CDR2 from the germline V gene are SGHRS and YFSETQ. The CDR3 DNA reads as TGCGCCAGCAGCTTGTCCACAGATACGCAGTATTTT. This translates into CASSLSTDTQYF.

This chain uses TRBV4-2 with TRBJ1-2, with TRBD1 identical over 12 bases. Trimming at V came to 0 bases and at J to 4 bases, leaving 9 bases not matched to a gene. The CDR3 runs 18 residues. The germline V gene encodes CDR1 LGHNA and CDR2 YNFKEQ. In nucleotides, the CDR3 is TGTGCCAGCAGCCAAGAGCTGAGGGACAGGGGGCGCGGCTATGGCTACACCTTC. Protein sequence: CASSQELRDRGRGYGYTF.

V is TRBV14 and J is TRBJ2-2; D remains ambiguous. Trimming took off 1 base at V and 7 bases at J, with 7 bases between the two ends. Germline CDR1 and CDR2: SGHDN and FVKESK. The CDR3 spans 13 residues. The CDR3 region has the DNA TGTGCCAGCAGCCAAGGGCCCAGCGGGGAGCTGTTTTTT. This codes for CASSQGPSGELFF.

This clone was counted a few times. V is TRBV10-2 and J is TRBJ1-5, with D possibly matching TRBD1 (6 bases). CDR1 is WSHSY and CDR2 is SAAADI in the germline V gene. CDR3 size: 15 residues. The germline V and J ends were trimmed by 2 bases and 3 bases, with 11 bases remaining between them. The CDR3 reads CASSERGVDNQPQHF. The CDR3 DNA sequence: TGCGCCAGCAGTGAGAGGGGGGTTGACAATCAGCCCCAGCATTTT.

This rearrangement joins TRBV7-2 to TRBJ1-1; the D is unclear. The ends were cut back, 4 bases at V and 8 bases at J, with 20 bases in the middle. The germline V gene encodes CDR1 SGHTA and CDR2 FQGNSA. The CDR3 sequence is 15 residues long. CDR3 protein: CASSSMLGEGGEAFF. The DNA of the CDR3 is TGTGCCAGCAGCTCCATGCTTGGGGAGGGCGGCGAAGCTTTCTTT.